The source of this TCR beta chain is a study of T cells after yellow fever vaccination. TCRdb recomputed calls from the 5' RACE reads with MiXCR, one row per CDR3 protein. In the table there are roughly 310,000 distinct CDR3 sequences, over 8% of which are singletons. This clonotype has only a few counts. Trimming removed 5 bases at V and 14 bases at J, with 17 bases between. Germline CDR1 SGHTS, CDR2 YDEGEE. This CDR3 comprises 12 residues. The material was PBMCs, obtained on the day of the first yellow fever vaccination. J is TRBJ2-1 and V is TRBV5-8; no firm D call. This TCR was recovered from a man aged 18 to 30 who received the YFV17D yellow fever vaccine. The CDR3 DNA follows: TGTGCCAGCAGTGCCAGGTTTGAGGATAAGTTCTTC. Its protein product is CASSARFEDKFF. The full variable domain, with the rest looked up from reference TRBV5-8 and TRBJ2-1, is EAGVTQSPTHLIKTRGQQATLRCSPISGHTSVYWYQQALGLGLQFLLWYDEGEERNRGNFPPRFSGRQFPNYSSELNVNALELEDSALYLCASSARFEDKFFGPGTRLTVL.